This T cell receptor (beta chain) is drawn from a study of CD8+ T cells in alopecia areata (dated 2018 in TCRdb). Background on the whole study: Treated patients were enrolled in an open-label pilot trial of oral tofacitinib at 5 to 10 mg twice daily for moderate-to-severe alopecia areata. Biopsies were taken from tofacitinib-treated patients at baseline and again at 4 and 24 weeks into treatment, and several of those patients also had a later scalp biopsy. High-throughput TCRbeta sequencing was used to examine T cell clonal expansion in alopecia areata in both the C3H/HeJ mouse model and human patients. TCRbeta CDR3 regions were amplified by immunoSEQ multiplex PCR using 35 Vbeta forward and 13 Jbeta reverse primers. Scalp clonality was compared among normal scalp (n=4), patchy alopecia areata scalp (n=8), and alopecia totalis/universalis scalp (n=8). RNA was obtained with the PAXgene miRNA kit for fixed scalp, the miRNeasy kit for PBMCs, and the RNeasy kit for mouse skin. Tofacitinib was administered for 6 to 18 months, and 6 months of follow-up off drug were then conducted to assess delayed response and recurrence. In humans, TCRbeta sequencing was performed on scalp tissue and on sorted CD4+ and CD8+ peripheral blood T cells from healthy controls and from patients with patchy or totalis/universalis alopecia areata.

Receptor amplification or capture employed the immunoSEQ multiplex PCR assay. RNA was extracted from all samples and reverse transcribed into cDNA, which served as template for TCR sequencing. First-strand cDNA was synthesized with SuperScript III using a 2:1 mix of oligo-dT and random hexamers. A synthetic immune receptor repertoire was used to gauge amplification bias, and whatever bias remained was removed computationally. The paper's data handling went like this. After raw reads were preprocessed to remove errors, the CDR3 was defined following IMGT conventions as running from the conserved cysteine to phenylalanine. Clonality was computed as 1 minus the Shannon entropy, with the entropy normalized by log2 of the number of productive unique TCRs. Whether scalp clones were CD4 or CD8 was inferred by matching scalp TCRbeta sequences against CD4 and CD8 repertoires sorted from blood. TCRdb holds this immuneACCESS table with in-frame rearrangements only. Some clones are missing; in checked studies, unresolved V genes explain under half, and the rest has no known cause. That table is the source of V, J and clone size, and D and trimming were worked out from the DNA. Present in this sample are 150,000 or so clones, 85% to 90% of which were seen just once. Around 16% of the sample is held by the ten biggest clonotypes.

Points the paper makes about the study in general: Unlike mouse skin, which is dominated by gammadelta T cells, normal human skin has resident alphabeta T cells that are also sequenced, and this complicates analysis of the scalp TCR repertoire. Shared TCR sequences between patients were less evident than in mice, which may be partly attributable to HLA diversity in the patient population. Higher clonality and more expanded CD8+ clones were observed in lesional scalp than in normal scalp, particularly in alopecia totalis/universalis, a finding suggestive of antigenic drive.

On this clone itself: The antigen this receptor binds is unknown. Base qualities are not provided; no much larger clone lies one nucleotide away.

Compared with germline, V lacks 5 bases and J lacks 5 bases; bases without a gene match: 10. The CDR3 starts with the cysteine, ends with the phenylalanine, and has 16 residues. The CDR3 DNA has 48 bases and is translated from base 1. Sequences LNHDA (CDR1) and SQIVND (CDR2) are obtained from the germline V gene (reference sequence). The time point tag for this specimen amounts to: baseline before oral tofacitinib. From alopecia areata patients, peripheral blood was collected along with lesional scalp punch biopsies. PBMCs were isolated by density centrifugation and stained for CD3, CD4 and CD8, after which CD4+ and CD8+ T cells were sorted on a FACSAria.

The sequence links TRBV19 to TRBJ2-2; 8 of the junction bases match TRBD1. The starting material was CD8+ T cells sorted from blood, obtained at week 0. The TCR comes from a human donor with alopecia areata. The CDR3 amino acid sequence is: CASSFPGQGSTGELFF. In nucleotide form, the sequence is TGTGCCAGTAGTTTTCCTGGACAGGGAAGTACCGGGGAGCTGTTTTTT. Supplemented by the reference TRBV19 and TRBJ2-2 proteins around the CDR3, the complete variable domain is DGGITQSPKYLFRKEGQNVTLSCEQNLNHDAMYWYRQDPGQGLRLIYYSQIVNDFQKGDIAEGYSVSREKKESFPLTVTSAQKNPTAFYLCASSFPGQGSTGELFFGEGSRLTVL.